This T cell receptor (beta chain) was observed in a study of T-cell reconstitution after alpha-beta-depleted transplantation in children (dated by TCRdb to 2016 to 2018). In the study overall: T-cell immune reconstitution after TCRalphabeta/CD19-depleted allogeneic hematopoietic cell transplantation in children was quantitatively tracked in the study by means of TCR repertoire profiling. What the authors observed across the whole study: The frequencies of hyperexpanded clones fell over the following months, and after one year, T-cell counts and TCRbeta diversity were mostly attributed to newly produced T cells. About two months after transplant, the apparently early recovery of alphabetaT-cell counts reportedly depended on just several hundred clones that had expanded rapidly and came from non-depleted graft cells. In some patients, the high TCRbeta diversity seen at day 60 was put down to recipient T cells and intrathymic progenitors that had survived conditioning.

The table lists this clonotype with many counts. Its antigen remains unidentified. One base away there is no much larger clone; base qualities are not given. Taken from the germline V gene (reference sequence), the CDR1 and CDR2 loops are DFQATT and SNEGSKA. V gives up 6 bases and J gives up 0 bases, and the segment between their germline ends measures 11 bases. Including cysteine and phenylalanine, the CDR3 has 13 amino acids. Kept here is only the CDR3 DNA, which spans 39 bases and is read in frame from base 1. Receptor libraries were prepared by PCR. Sequencer: Illumina HiSeq 2500. To normalize quantification of the TCRbeta repertoire, the TCR libraries were built with molecular barcoding that relied on unique molecular identifiers. TCRdb applied fastp at Q25 and MiXCR to the public reads, then kept only in-frame beta chains. Rows with one shared CDR3 protein collapse into an entry with the most common genes and DNA. The table for this sample lists about 200,000 distinct CDR3 sequences; under 8.5% of them were counted only once. The ten largest clones take up approximately 40% of the sample.

This specimen's treatment or condition label, per the study, means: allogeneic hematopoietic cell transplantation with graft depleted of TCRalphabeta T cells and CD19 B cells. TCRalphabeta/CD19-depleted allogeneic hematopoietic cell grafts were given to the transplant recipients, all of whom were children. The TCR comes from a male patient aged 2 to 9 who had a stem cell transplant for acute myeloid leukemia, so the T cells may come from the graft donor. The material was PBMCs, mostly from graft donor cells, obtained 360 days after TCRalphabeta/CD19-depleted stem cell transplant. This chain joins TRBV20-1 to TRBJ2-5; TRBD2 might be the D gene, on 6 matching bases. The CDR3 in this case is CSALTGDQETQYF. The DNA sequence reads TGCAGTGCATTGACGGGAGACCAAGAGACCCAGTACTTC.